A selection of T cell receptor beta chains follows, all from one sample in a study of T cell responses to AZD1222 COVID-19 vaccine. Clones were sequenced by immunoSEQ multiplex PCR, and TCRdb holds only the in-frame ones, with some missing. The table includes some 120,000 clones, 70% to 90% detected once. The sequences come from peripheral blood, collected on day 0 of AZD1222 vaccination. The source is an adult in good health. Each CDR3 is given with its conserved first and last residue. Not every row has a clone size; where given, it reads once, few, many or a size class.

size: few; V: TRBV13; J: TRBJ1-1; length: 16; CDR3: CASSRQGARAGTEAFF
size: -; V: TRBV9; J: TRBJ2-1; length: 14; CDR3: CASSSGQSYNEQFF
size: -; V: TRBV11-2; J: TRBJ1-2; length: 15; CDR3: CASSLVGDGSYGYTF
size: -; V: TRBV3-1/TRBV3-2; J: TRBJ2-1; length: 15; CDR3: CASSRAGGLADEQFF
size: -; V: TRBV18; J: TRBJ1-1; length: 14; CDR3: CASSQGQQNTEAFF
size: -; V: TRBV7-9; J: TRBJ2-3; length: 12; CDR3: CASSFVQDTQYF
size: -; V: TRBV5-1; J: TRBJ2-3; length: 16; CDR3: CASSTTSGGTTDTQYF
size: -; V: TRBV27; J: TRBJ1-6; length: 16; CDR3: CASSLPPQGGHSPLHF
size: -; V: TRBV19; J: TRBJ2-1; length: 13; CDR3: CASSIAVPSEQFF
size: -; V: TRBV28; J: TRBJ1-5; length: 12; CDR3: CASSRPTQPQHF
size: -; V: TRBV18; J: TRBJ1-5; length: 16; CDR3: CASSPPAGAGNQPQHF
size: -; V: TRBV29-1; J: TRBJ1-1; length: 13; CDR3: CSAARERNTEAFF
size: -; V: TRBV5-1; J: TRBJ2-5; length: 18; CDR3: CASSFGRLAGGLQETQYF
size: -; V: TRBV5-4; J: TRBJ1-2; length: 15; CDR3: CASSSMTGGFYGYTF
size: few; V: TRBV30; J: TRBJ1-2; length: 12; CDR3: CAWSVGLGGYTF
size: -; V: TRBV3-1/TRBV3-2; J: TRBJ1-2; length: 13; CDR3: CASSQGGFYGYTF
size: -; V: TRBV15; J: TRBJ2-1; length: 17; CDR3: CATSPGALAYPLNEQFF
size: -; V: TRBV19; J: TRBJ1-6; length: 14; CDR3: CASRVGQGSSPLHF
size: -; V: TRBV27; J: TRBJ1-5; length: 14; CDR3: CASSSQYSNQPQHF
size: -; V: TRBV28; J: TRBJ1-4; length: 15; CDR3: CASASLARGNEKLFF
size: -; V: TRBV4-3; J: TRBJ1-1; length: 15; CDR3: CASSRGDTTNTEAFF
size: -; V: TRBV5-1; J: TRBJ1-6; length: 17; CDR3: CASSLSGDPVIGSPLHF
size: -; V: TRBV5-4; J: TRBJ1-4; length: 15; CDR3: CASSPLGAGNEKLFF
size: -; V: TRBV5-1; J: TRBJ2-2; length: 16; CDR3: CASSLGTGGHTGELFF
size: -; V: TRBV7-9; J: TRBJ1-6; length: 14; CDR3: CASSSRAINSPLHF
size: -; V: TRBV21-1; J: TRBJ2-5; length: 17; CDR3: CASSKEGLGRTQETQYF